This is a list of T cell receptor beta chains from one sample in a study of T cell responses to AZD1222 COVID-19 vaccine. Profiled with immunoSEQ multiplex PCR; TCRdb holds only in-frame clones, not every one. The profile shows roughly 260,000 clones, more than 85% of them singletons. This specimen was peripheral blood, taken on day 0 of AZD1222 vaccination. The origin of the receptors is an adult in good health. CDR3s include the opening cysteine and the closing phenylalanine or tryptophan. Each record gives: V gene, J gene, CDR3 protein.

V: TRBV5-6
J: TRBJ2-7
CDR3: CASSLGDPVVQYF

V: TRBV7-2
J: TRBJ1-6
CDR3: CASTAFGGRMSNSPLHF

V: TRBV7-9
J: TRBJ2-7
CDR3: CASSTTRDRGWYEQYF

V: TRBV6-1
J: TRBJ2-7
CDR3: CASSDPRTGDYEQYF

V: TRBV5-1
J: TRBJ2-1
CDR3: CASSPQTADNEQFF

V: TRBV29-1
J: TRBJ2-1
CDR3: CSAKPRGVNPNEQFF

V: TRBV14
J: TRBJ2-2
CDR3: CASSPRQGPYQNTGELFF

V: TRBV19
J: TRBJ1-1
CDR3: CASSPGPRRTEAFF

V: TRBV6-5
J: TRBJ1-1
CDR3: CASSYVPGNTEAFF

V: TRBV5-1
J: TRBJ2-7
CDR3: CASSSRQDAYEQYF

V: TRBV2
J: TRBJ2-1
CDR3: CASSAERESYEQFF

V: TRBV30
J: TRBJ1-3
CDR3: CAWSVARTRNTIYF

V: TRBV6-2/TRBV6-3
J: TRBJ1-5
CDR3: CASSRTGVGNQPQHF